This T cell receptor (beta chain) was observed in a study of beta chain features in type 1 diabetes. Findings and caveats of the study: Patients' naive, central memory and regulatory TCRB repertoires appeared more alike than those of healthy donors.

Expressed TCRB transcripts were sequenced because the entire RNA isolate underwent reverse transcription. The assay was immunoSEQ multiplex PCR, and TCRdb's table has in-frame clones only and misses some. The profile shows fewer than 900,000 clones, about 17% of them singletons. Every donor had blood drawn once into heparin, around 120 mL on average. A note on this clone: The antigen remains undetermined.

Germline V gene sequence: CDR1 MDHEN, CDR2 SYDVKM. The CDR3 is made up of 14 amino acids. V was cut by 4 bases and J by 4 bases, with 11 bases left in between. The rearrangement uses TRBV28 and TRBJ2-1; perhaps D is TRBD1 or TRBD2 (5 bases each). The clonotype was recovered from a woman aged 18 to 35 in good health. The sequencing input was naive CD4+ T cells from blood. The CDR3 bases are TGTGCCAGCAGTTCCGGGACGACGTACAATGAGCAGTTCTTC. It translates to CASSSGTTYNEQFF.